What follows describes a single T cell receptor beta chain. The data were obtained in a study of blood T cell repertoires in COVID-19. The overall study: Researchers got acute and convalescent COVID-19 samples from the United States, Italy and Spain. From T cells, B-cell-depleted T cells, or PBMCs came the material, which was cDNA or gDNA.

Study processing details: Estimation of nucleated cell counts was performed using reference gene primer amplification. Sequenced by immunoSEQ multiplex PCR; TCRdb stores in-frame clones only, minus some. V and J calls and clone size are those listed in that table; D and trimming were worked out from the DNA. The repertoire includes some 190,000 clones, 70% to 90% of them detected once, and more than 2.5% sits in the top ten. The receptor was derived from a man in his fifties or sixties with acute or convalescent COVID-19. Sequenced material: peripheral blood.

CDR3 sequence: CASRRTGGTGELFF. CDR3 DNA: TGTGCCAGCAGAAGGACAGGGGGCACCGGGGAGCTGTTTTTT. The gene calls are TRBV6-5 and TRBJ2-2; 10 bases are shared with TRBD1. The CDR3 is 14 amino acids. V gave up 6 bases and J gave up 4 bases; unmatched junction bases: 2. Germline loops: CDR1 MNHEY, CDR2 SVGAGI.